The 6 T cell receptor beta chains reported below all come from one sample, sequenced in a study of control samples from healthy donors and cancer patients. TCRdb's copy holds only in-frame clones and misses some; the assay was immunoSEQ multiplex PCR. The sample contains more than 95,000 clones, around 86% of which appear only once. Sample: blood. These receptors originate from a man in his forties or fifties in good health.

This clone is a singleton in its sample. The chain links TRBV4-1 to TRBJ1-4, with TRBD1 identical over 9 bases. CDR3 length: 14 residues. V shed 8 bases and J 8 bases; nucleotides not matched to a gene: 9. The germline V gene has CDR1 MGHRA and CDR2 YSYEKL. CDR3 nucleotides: TGCGCCAGCGGCCCGGGGACAGGGAGGGAAAAACTGTTTTTT. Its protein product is CASGPGTGREKLFF.

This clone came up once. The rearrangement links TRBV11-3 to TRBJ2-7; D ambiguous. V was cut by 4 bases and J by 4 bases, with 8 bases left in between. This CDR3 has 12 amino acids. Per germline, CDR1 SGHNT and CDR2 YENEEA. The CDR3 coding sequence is TGTGCCAGCAGCTCACCGATATACGAGCAGTACTTC. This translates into CASSSPIYEQYF.

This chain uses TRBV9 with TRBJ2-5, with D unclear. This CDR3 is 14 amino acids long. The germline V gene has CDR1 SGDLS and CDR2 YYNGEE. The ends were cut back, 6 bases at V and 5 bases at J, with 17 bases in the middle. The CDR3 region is CASTKSPTRETQYF. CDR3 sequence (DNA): TGTGCCAGCACCAAATCACCAACCCGCGAGACCCAGTACTTC.

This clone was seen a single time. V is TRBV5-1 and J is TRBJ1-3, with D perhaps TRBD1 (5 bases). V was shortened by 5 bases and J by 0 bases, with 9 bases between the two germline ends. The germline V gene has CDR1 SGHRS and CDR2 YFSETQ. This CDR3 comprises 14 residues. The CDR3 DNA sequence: TGCGCCAGCAGTCCCGGGACCTCTGGAAACACCATATATTTT. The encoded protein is CASSPGTSGNTIYF.

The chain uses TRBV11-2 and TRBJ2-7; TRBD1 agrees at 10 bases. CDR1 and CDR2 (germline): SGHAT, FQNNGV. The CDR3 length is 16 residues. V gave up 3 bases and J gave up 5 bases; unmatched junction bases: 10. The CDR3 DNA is TGTGCCAGCAGCTTCCTCCCGGGACAGGGGAGGGACGAGCAGTACTTC. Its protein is CASSFLPGQGRDEQYF.

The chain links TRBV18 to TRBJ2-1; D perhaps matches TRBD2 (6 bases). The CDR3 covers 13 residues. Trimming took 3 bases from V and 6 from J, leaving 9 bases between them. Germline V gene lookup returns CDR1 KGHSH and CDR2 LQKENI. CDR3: CASSPDYGNEQFF. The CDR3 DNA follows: TGTGCCAGCTCACCGGACTATGGCAATGAGCAGTTCTTC.